This TCR beta chain originates from a study of OX40 agonist ivuxolimab in advanced cancers. Study in general: Three patients, one with hepatocellular carcinoma and two with cutaneous melanoma, achieved partial responses.

The method was immunoSEQ multiplex PCR; TCRdb's version includes in-frame clones alone and lacks a portion of them. The sample has about 17,000 clones, 80% to 95% seen once. Germline V gives CDR1 SGDLS, CDR2 YYNGEE. V dropped 4 bases and J dropped 0 bases, with 10 bases sitting between them. This CDR3 is 15 amino acids long. The sequence was collected from an adult with an advanced solid tumor such as melanoma, head and neck, liver or kidney cancer. The chain recombines TRBV9 with TRBJ2-2; D is perhaps TRBD1 (6 bases). The source was CD4+ or CD8+ T cells sorted from blood, collected in a trial of the OX40 agonist ivuxolimab. DNA of the CDR3: TGTGCCAGCAGCTTCACAGGGACGAACACCGGGGAGCTGTTTTTT. Residues: CASSFTGTNTGELFF.